Only a few counts were recorded for the clone carrying this T cell receptor (beta chain). The data derive from a study of T-cell memory formation after mild COVID-19. MiXCR was run by TCRdb on the 5' RACE reads, yielding one entry per CDR3 protein. The sample includes approximately 100,000 distinct CDR3 sequences, more than 15% of them seen just once. Trimming took 6 bases from V and 5 from J, leaving 8 bases between them. There are 12 residues in the CDR3. The rearrangement joins TRBV12-3 or TRBV12-4 to TRBJ2-1, with unresolved D. The receptor comes from an adult woman who had mild COVID-19 (a few samples of this study predate the infection). Cell type and time point are not known. Sample: PBMCs or a T cell subset sorted from them (not recorded which). DNA of the CDR3: TGTGCCAGCAGCGGAATAAACAATGAGCAGTTCTTC. It is translated as CASSGINNEQFF.